There are a few counts of the clone carrying this T cell receptor (beta chain). Its target is not known. Use of 60 Vbeta and 13 Jbeta primers characterized the PCR. The repertoire was sequenced with immunoSEQ multiplex PCR; TCRdb's copy has only in-frame clones and lacks some. This table holds about 92,000 clones, roughly 81% found once. Germline lookup yields CDR1 SGHAT and CDR2 FQNNGV. The CDR3 is 13 residues long. The V and J ends lost 5 bases and 2 bases respectively, with 9 bases between them. The data derive from a study of cytomegalovirus exposure and HLA in healthy donors. Findings of the study overall: It was approximately 160 TCR beta chains that were listed as cytomegalovirus-associated. Rarity characterized most TCR sequences, yet some public TCRs appeared in many donors. A missense DCLRE1C variant was associated with V- and J-gene trimming of TCR beta chains in a later analysis, and an independent cohort replicated the association.

The chain couples TRBV11-2 to TRBJ1-2, with a possible D match to TRBD1 (6 bases). The sequencing sample was made of PBMCs. The clonotype originates from a woman between 18 and 30 years old in good health and CMV-seropositive. Here the CDR3 DNA reads TGTGCCAGCAGCCTGGACAGAAACTATGGCTACACCTTC. This translates into CASSLDRNYGYTF.